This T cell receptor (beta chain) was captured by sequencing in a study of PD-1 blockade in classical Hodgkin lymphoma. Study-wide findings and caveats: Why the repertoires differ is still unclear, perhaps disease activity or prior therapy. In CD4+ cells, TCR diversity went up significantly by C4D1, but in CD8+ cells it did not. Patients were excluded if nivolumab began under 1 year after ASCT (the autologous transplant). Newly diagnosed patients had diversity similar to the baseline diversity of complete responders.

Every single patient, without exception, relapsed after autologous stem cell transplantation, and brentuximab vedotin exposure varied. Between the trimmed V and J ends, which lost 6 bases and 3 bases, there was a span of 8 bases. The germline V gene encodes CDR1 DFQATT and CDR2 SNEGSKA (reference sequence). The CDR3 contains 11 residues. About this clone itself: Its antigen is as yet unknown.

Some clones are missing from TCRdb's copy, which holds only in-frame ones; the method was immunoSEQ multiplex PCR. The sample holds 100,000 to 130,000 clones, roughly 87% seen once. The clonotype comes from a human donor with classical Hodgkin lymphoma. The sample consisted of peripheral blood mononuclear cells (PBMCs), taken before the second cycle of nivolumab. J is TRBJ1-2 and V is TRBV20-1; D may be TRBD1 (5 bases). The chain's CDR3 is CSALTDYGYTF. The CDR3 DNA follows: TGCAGTGCCCTGACAGACTATGGCTACACCTTC.